Listed below are T cell receptor beta chains from one sample, sequenced in a study of blood T cell repertoires in COVID-19. Sequencing used immunoSEQ multiplex PCR; TCRdb keeps in-frame clones, though not all of them. The table lists 250,000 to 300,000 clones, about 88% of them singletons, with about 11% in the top ten. Sequencing was performed on peripheral blood. These receptors were obtained from a woman in her twenties or thirties with COVID-19, enrolled during active disease. The conserved cysteine and the conserved F or W are not part of the CDR3 here.

j_call v_call cdr3_aa
TRBJ1-2 TRBV19 ASSVGGTGGLTDYGYT
TRBJ2-2 TRBV9 ASSFRAGLAGSTGELF
TRBJ2-7 TRBV24-1 ATSDPGTSGSINEQY
TRBJ2-7 TRBV6-5 ASRRQGRVY
TRBJ2-7 TRBV4-3 ASSQGPGSGLSSYEQY
TRBJ1-6 TRBV28 ASSLPGINSPLH
TRBJ1-2 TRBV4-2 ASSPHTSGGYT
TRBJ1-6 TRBV4-3 ASSQAGVDSPLH
TRBJ2-5 TRBV4-2 ASSQDWQQETQY
TRBJ2-5 TRBV10-3 AISGGQGQETQY
TRBJ1-4 TRBV4-2 ASSQDFRTGSYEKLF
TRBJ2-3 TRBV6-1 ASSETAGGTDTQY
TRBJ1-1 TRBV21-1 ASSKYSTDEAF
TRBJ1-4 TRBV30 AWRARATNEKLF
TRBJ1-2 TRBV18 ASSRDRGYGYT
TRBJ2-4 TRBV9 ASSANDRGLDIQY
TRBJ2-1 TRBV11-3 ASSPLGAWNEQF
TRBJ2-1 TRBV21-1 ASSQEFRSSGRTVNYNEQF
TRBJ1-2 TRBV20-1 SARQGTLGT
TRBJ2-1 TRBV9 ASSVLSGSRISSYNEQF
TRBJ2-1 TRBV7-2 ASSLATGAGGSEQF
TRBJ1-6 TRBV10-2 ASSWLGGSPLH
TRBJ1-2 TRBV19 ASSIRAGKNYGYT
TRBJ1-1 TRBV5-1 ASSFGTGGGTEAF